This T cell receptor (beta chain) was identified in a study of T cell responses to AZD1222 COVID-19 vaccine. General study findings and limits: The donor cohort was predominantly white British with a female majority, and clonal diversity may have been underestimated. Along spike, vaccine-associated CD4 TCRs were found throughout, with dominance at 160-218 and 743-854. Two doses of AZD1222 preceded a rise in Spike-specific TCR breadth and depth.

The CDR3 has 13 residues. In germline, CDR1 is MNHEY, CDR2 SVGEGT. V was shortened by 5 bases and J by 0 bases, with 7 bases between the two germline ends. Pooling covered second doses at about 4 or about 12 weeks. The method was immunoSEQ multiplex PCR; TCRdb's version includes in-frame clones alone and lacks a portion of them. The sample gives under 200,000 clones, approximately 87% of which show up once; roughly 4.3% is in the top ten. A note on this clone: Its antigen is not known.

Sequenced material: peripheral blood, taken 28 days after the second AZD1222 dose. This sequence was found in an adult who received the AZD1222 COVID-19 vaccine. The gene calls are TRBV6-2 or TRBV6-3 and TRBJ1-1, with D perhaps TRBD1 (6 bases). CDR3: CASSRQVNTEAFF. CDR3 sequence (DNA): TGTGCCAGCAGTCGACAGGTGAACACTGAAGCTTTCTTT.